Below, 27 T cell receptor beta chains from the same sample are listed, as sequenced in a study of T cells after yellow fever vaccination. TCRdb re-derived calls from the 5' RACE reads in MiXCR, one entry per CDR3 protein. The sample contains hundreds of thousands of distinct CDR3 sequences, 12% of which appear only once. The sample in question was PBMCs, obtained on the day of the yellow fever booster vaccination. These receptors all stem from a man under 40 who received the YFV17D yellow fever vaccine.

At least ten counts were recorded for this clonotype. V is TRBV7-2 and J is TRBJ2-1, with 11 bases fitting TRBD2. Trimming at V came to 2 bases and at J to 7 bases, leaving 4 bases not matched to a gene. This CDR3 is 15 amino acids long. Germline V gene data show CDR1 as SGHTA and CDR2 as FQGNSA. This chain's CDR3 is CASSLLAGGYNEQFF. CDR3 coding DNA: TGTGCCAGCAGCTTACTAGCGGGAGGTTATAATGAGCAGTTCTTC.

CDR3 amino acids: CASSPESSGAYEQYF. CDR3 sequence (DNA): TGTGCCAGCAGCCCAGAATCCAGCGGGGCCTACGAGCAGTACTTC. This chain uses TRBV11-2 with TRBJ2-7; 7 positions agree with TRBD2. The trim removed 5 bases at V and 2 bases at J, leaving 9 bases unmatched. The CDR3 runs 15 residues. Germline V gene data show CDR1 as SGHAT and CDR2 as FQNNGV.

This chain joins TRBV4-2 and TRBJ2-1; TRBD2 matches 13 bases. The CDR3 has 16 residues. Germline trimming cut 2 bases from V and 8 bases from J; bases unmatched to any gene: 6. The germline V gene encodes CDR1 LGHNA and CDR2 YNFKEQ. CDR3 nucleotide sequence: TGTGCCAGCAGCCAACTTGGACTAGCGGGAGCTGATGAGCAGTTCTTC. As protein: CASSQLGLAGADEQFF.

This clonotype was seen repeatedly, ten times or more. The chain joins TRBV20-1 to TRBJ1-5; D unclear. The V gene lost 3 bases and the J gene lost 3 bases, with 6 bases spanning the gap. This CDR3 comprises 12 residues. CDR1 is DFQATT, CDR2 SNEGSKA, per germline (reference sequence). CDR3 amino acids: CSASIFNQPQHF. CDR3 nucleotide sequence: TGCAGTGCTAGTATCTTCAATCAGCCCCAGCATTTT.

CDR3: CASSYSMEGPRFEWETQYF. CDR3 nucleotides: TGTGCCAGCAGTTACTCGATGGAAGGACCCAGGTTTGAATGGGAGACCCAGTACTTC. The chain employs TRBV6-2 or TRBV6-3 and TRBJ2-5; D gene unclear. There are 19 residues in the CDR3. Germline lookup yields CDR1 MNHEY and CDR2 SVGEGT. V lost 0 bases and J lost 5, with 25 bases in between.

This clonotype came up a few times. The chain is built from TRBV7-6 and TRBJ2-7; D not certain. Per germline, CDR1 SGHVS and CDR2 FNYEAQ. Trimming stripped 0 bases from V and 3 bases from J, with 21 bases between. CDR3 length: 18 residues. CDR3: CASSLASGGVANHYEQYF. The CDR3 DNA is TGTGCCAGCAGCTTAGCGTCTGGTGGCGTAGCAAACCACTACGAGCAGTACTTC.

The chain links TRBV30 to TRBJ2-1; 8 bases map to TRBD2. The CDR3 consists of 16 residues. J was trimmed by 0 bases and V by 5 bases; bases with no gene match: 9. From germline, CDR1 is GTSNPN and CDR2 SVGIG (reference sequence). As DNA, the CDR3 is TGTGCCTGGGGCGGAAATAGCGGGACCTCCTACAATGAGCAGTTCTTC. Translated, it gives CAWGGNSGTSYNEQFF.

The chain is built from TRBV21-1 and TRBJ2-2; no DNA check was done on the table's D call, TRBD2. TRBV21-1 is listed as a pseudogene. The CDR3 is made up of 21 amino acids. This chain's CDR3 is CASSKWPGAFTGGRNTGELFF. CDR3 bases: TGTGCCAGCAGCAAATGGCCGGGAGCTTTTACCGGCGGGAGGAACACCGGGGAGCTGTTTTTT.

The gene calls are TRBV28 and TRBJ2-2; D not certain. The length of the CDR3 is 14 residues. CDR1 and CDR2 from the germline V gene are MDHEN and SYDVKM. V was shortened by 4 bases and J by 8 bases, with 14 bases between the two germline ends. CDR3 nucleotide sequence: TGTGCCAGCAGTTATCCGGGCTTCAAAGGGGAGCTGTTTTTT. Translated: CASSYPGFKGELFF. Full variable domain (remainder filled in from reference TRBV28 and TRBJ2-2): DVKVTQSSRYLVKRTGEKVFLECVQDMDHENMFWYRQDPGLGLRLIYFSYDVKMKEKGDIPEGYSVSREKKERFSLILESASTNQTSMYLCASSYPGFKGELFFGEGSRLTVL.

About this clonotype itself: One end of the junction does not line up with germline, which may come from a read error. This chain uses TRBV6-1 with TRBJ2-7, with D possibly matching TRBD2 (5 bases). Looked up from germline, CDR1 is MNHNS and CDR2 is SASEGT. The CDR3 spans 13 residues. CDR3: CASRLGARYEQCF. The CDR3 DNA reads TGTGCCAGCCGTCTGGGAGCGCGGTACGAGCAGTGCTTC.

The chain carries TRBV20-1 and TRBJ1-2; the D gene is possibly TRBD1 (6 bases). The CDR3 runs to 13 residues. The V gene lost 0 bases and the J gene lost 3 bases, with 8 bases spanning the gap. CDR1 and CDR2 from the germline V gene are DFQATT and SNEGSKA (reference sequence). The chain's CDR3 is CSAREGTYYGYTF. CDR3 DNA: TGCAGTGCTAGAGAAGGGACATACTATGGCTACACCTTC.

This clonotype turned up a few times. Its ends do not fully match the called genes, so a read error is possible. The rearrangement uses TRBV7-2 and TRBJ2-5, with D perhaps matching TRBD1 (6 bases). Germline loops: CDR1 SGHTA, CDR2 FQGNSA. This CDR3 comprises 12 residues. The CDR3 sequence: CASSSTTGKRNF. The CDR3 DNA is TGTGCCAGCAGCTCTACTACAGGGAAGAGAAACTTC. Using reference TRBV7-2 and TRBJ2-5 for the parts outside the CDR3, the full variable domain is GAGVSQSPSNKVTEKGKDVELRCDPISGHTALYWYRQSLGQGLEFLIYFQGNSAPDKSGLPSDRFSAERTGGSVSTLTIQRTQQEDSAVYLCASSSTTGKRNFGPGTRLLVL.

This clonotype was observed a few times. The rearrangement uses TRBV7-3 and TRBJ2-1; 8 bases are shared with TRBD2. Germline V lookup: CDR1 SGHTA, CDR2 FQGTGA. This CDR3 spans 15 amino acids. Trimming took 4 bases from V and 10 from J; bases not matched to a gene: 12. CDR3 DNA: TGTGCCAGCAGCTCCGGGACTAGACCCATGAAGGAGCAGTTCTTC. Its protein product is CASSSGTRPMKEQFF.

V and J are TRBV11-2 and TRBJ2-2, with 16 bases lining up with TRBD2. Trimming at V came to 5 bases and at J to 4 bases, leaving 7 bases not matched to a gene. Germline CDR1 and CDR2: SGHAT and FQNNGV. The length of the CDR3 is 18 residues. The CDR3 coding sequence is TGTGCCAGCAGCCCGGGACTAGCGGGAGGGCCGGGCACCGGGGAGCTGTTTTTT. Encoded protein: CASSPGLAGGPGTGELFF.

J is TRBJ2-1 and V is TRBV5-1; D is possibly TRBD1 or TRBD2 (5 bases each). The ends were cut back, 0 bases at V and 4 bases at J, with 11 bases in the middle. The germline V gene has CDR1 SGHRS and CDR2 YFSETQ. This CDR3 has 15 residues. CDR3 bases: TGCGCCAGCAGCTTGGTTGTCGGGACGTACAATGAGCAGTTCTTC. Translation: CASSLVVGTYNEQFF. Supplemented by reference TRBV5-1 and TRBJ2-1, the full variable domain reads KAGVTQTPRYLIKTRGQQVTLSCSPISGHRSVSWYQQTPGQGLQFLFEYFSETQRNKGNFPGRFSGRQFSNSRSEMNVSTLELGDSALYLCASSLVVGTYNEQFFGPGTRLTVL.

This rearrangement joins TRBV20-1 to TRBJ1-1; TRBD1 aligns across 7 bases. The CDR3 covers 18 residues. Trimming at V came to 0 bases and at J to 4 bases, leaving 17 bases not matched to a gene. CDR1 and CDR2 from the germline V gene are DFQATT and SNEGSKA (reference sequence). The CDR3, as DNA: TGCAGTGCTAGAGATCCCAACAGGGGCGGAGGTCCTAGCACTGAAGCTTTCTTT. This encodes CSARDPNRGGGPSTEAFF.

The chain uses TRBV5-1 and TRBJ2-3; tentative D call: TRBD2 (6 bases). The CDR3 runs to 16 residues. V lost 1 base and J lost 0, with 12 bases in between. In germline, CDR1 is SGHRS, CDR2 YFSETQ. CDR3 sequence reads: CASSLSRTISTDTQYF. In DNA form, the CDR3 reads TGCGCCAGCAGCTTGTCGCGGACTATTAGCACAGATACGCAGTATTTT.

This clonotype occurred a few times. This sequence joins TRBV7-2 and TRBJ1-1; D is unresolved. The V gene lost 3 bases and the J gene lost 7 bases, with 9 bases spanning the gap. The CDR3 runs 12 residues. The germline V gene has CDR1 SGHTA and CDR2 FQGNSA. CDR3 nucleotide sequence: TGTGCCAGCAGCTTCGAAGTGGGTGAAGCTTTCTTT. Translating it yields CASSFEVGEAFF.

The V call is TRBV15, the J call TRBJ1-3; possibly TRBD1 for D (5 bases). This CDR3 has 15 amino acids. Trimming left V 0 bases short and J 16 bases short, with 22 bases between. From germline, CDR1 is LNHNV and CDR2 YYDKDF (reference sequence). CDR3 nucleotides: TGTGCCACCAGCAGAGATGTGGGGCCCGGATTCCCATCTTATTTT. Its protein is CATSRDVGPGFPSYF.

The table lists this clonotype with a few counts. The chain's CDR3 is CSARGQVETQYF. CDR3 nucleotide sequence: TGCAGTGCTCGAGGGCAGGTAGAGACCCAGTACTTC. The chain recombines TRBV20-1 with TRBJ2-5, with a possible D match to TRBD2 (5 bases). There are 12 residues in the CDR3. Germline CDR1 reads DFQATT; CDR2 reads SNEGSKA (reference sequence). V lost 5 bases and J 4 bases, leaving 11 bases between the germline ends.

About this clonotype itself: Sequence at one end of the junction differs from germline and may be a read error. This rearrangement joins TRBV10-3 to TRBJ2-7; the D gene is possibly TRBD1 (7 bases). The germline CDR1 and CDR2 sequences are ENHRY and SYGVKD. The CDR3 consists of 14 residues. The CDR3 sequence: CGISPDRDGGEQYF. The CDR3 DNA is TGTGGCATCAGTCCCGACAGGGACGGGGGCGAGCAGTACTTC.

This clonotype was detected only a few times. V gene TRBV4-2 combines with J gene TRBJ2-5; TRBD1 agrees at 10 bases. The CDR3 is 16 residues long. Germline CDR1 LGHNA, CDR2 YNFKEQ. Trimming took 2 bases from V and 4 from J; bases not matched to a gene: 7. DNA for the CDR3: TGTGCCAGCAGCCAACTACCGGGACAGGGGACAGAGACCCAGTACTTC. This gives the protein CASSQLPGQGTETQYF.

This chain links TRBV5-6 with TRBJ2-1; 11 bases agree with TRBD2. CDR3 length equals 16 residues. The trim removed 1 base at V and 7 bases at J, leaving 7 bases unmatched. CDR1 is SGHDT and CDR2 is YYEEEE in the germline V gene. CDR3: CASSLTGLAGKNEQFF. CDR3 sequence (DNA): TGTGCCAGCAGCTTGACCGGACTAGCGGGTAAAAATGAGCAGTTCTTC.

V usage is TRBV2 and J usage is TRBJ2-7, with D possibly being TRBD2 (6 bases). Trimming took 4 bases from V and 3 from J, leaving 7 bases between them. Germline V gene sequence: CDR1 SNHLY, CDR2 FYNNEI. The CDR3 is 12 residues long. In DNA form, the CDR3 reads TGTGCCAGCAGTGGACTAGTCTACGAGCAGTACTTC. Translating gives CASSGLVYEQYF.

The chain uses TRBV5-1 and TRBJ2-1, with D unclear. The ends were cut back, 0 bases at V and 3 bases at J, with 13 bases in the middle. The CDR3 contains 16 residues. The germline V gene has CDR1 SGHRS and CDR2 YFSETQ. The CDR3 loop is CASSLDWSTRYNEQFF. The CDR3 coding sequence is TGCGCCAGCAGCTTGGACTGGTCGACTCGCTACAATGAGCAGTTCTTC.

The chain joins TRBV18 to TRBJ2-5; 8 bases map to TRBD2. V was pared by 6 bases and J by 5 bases, with 5 bases of the junction left unmatched. The CDR3 has 13 amino acids. Germline V gene data show CDR1 as KGHSH and CDR2 as LQKENI. The CDR3 sequence is CASSPGGSETQYF. The DNA of the CDR3 is TGTGCCAGCTCCCCGGGAGGGTCGGAGACCCAGTACTTC.

This clonotype was counted only a few times. The chain is built from TRBV20-1 and TRBJ1-6; D is perhaps TRBD1 (5 bases). This CDR3 comprises 14 residues. CDR1 and CDR2 (germline): DFQATT, SNEGSKA (reference sequence). V was clipped by 0 bases and J by 7 bases, with 10 bases between them. The DNA for the CDR3 is TGCAGTGCTAGAGATGACAGTGTGAATTCACCCCTCCACTTT. Translating gives CSARDDSVNSPLHF.